The 17 T cell receptor beta chains below all came from one sample that was sequenced in a study of shared clonotypes between healthy human individuals. The data were produced by immunoSEQ multiplex PCR, yet TCRdb's version contains in-frame clones alone and is incomplete. The sample contains some 680,000 clones, around three quarters of which appear only once. The source material was memory CD4+ T cells sorted from blood. As to subset: CD45RA-negative fraction. Receptors originate from a woman aged 30 to 39 in good health.

In this sample, this clone turned up a few times. Other DNA sequences from this sample encode an identical CDR3 as well. The chain joins TRBV28 to TRBJ2-5; D is tentatively TRBD1 or TRBD2 (5 bases each). This CDR3 has 13 residues. Germline CDR1 reads MDHEN; CDR2 reads SYDVKM. V shed 2 bases and J shed 5 bases, with 9 bases lying between them. CDR3: CASSLPGRETQYF. As DNA, the CDR3 is TGTGCCAGCAGTTTACCGGGGCGGGAGACCCAGTACTTC.

The chain joins TRBV7-9 to TRBJ2-2; D unclear. V was cut by 6 bases and J by 7 bases, with 15 bases left in between. The CDR3 is 14 amino acids. The germline CDR1 and CDR2 sequences are SEHNR and FQNEAQ (reference sequence). The CDR3 here is CASSKGINVGELFF. The DNA for the CDR3 is TGTGCCAGCAGTAAAGGAATAAACGTCGGGGAGCTGTTTTTT. The full variable domain, with the rest looked up from reference TRBV7-9 and TRBJ2-2, is DTGVSQNPRHKITKRGQNVTFRCDPISEHNRLYWYRQTLGQGPEFLTYFQNEAQLEKSRLLSDRFSAERPKGSFSTLEIQRTEQGDSAMYLCASSKGINVGELFFGEGSRLTVL.

The chain recombines TRBV10-2 with TRBJ1-2; maybe TRBD1 (5 bases). CDR3 length equals 14 residues. With 9 bases removed from V and 3 bases from J, the gap between germline ends came to 17 bases. CDR1 is WSHSY and CDR2 is SAAADI in the germline V gene. CDR3 nucleotides: TGCGCCAGTACGGGACGCCGGGACGACTATGGCTACACCTTC. It codes for CASTGRRDDYGYTF.

The sample holds many counts of this clone. CDR3 sequence (DNA): TGTGCCAGCAGCTTGATGGGCGTTCCAGATACGCAGTATTTT. Protein product: CASSLMGVPDTQYF. This chain joins TRBV5-6 and TRBJ2-3; no clear D gene. CDR3 length: 14 residues. Germline assignment: CDR1 SGHDT and CDR2 YYEEEE. V lost 1 base, J lost 4 bases, and 10 bases lay in between.

The chain couples TRBV20-1 to TRBJ2-7; TRBD1 matches 8 bases. The length of the CDR3 is 11 residues. J lost 6 bases, V lost 6 bases, and 4 bases had no gene match. Germline V lookup: CDR1 DFQATT, CDR2 SNEGSKA (reference sequence). The CDR3 bases are TGCAGTGCCAAGACAGGGGTCGAGCAGTACTTC. This sequence encodes CSAKTGVEQYF.

The J gene is TRBJ2-2, the V gene TRBV5-1, with no clear D. CDR3 length equals 14 residues. The V gene lost 0 bases and the J gene lost 2 bases, with 5 bases spanning the gap. CDR1 SGHRS and CDR2 YFSETQ come from the germline V gene. In DNA, the CDR3 is TGCGCCAGCAGCTTGGTGGGAAACACCGGGGAGCTGTTTTTT. Translating gives CASSLVGNTGELFF.

V is TRBV19 and J is TRBJ1-5, with TRBD1 as a possible D gene (6 bases). V was clipped by 1 base and J by 6 bases, with 16 bases between them. The CDR3 totals 16 residues. Per the germline V gene, CDR1 is LNHDA and CDR2 is SQIVND (reference sequence). The CDR3 DNA reads as TGTGCCAGTAGTATAGGAAGAGGGCAGGGGCCTCAGCCCCAGCATTTT. Translating gives CASSIGRGQGPQPQHF. The variable domain in full, completed from reference TRBV19 and TRBJ1-5, reads DGGITQSPKYLFRKEGQNVTLSCEQNLNHDAMYWYRQDPGQGLRLIYYSQIVNDFQKGDIAEGYSVSREKKESFPLTVTSAQKNPTAFYLCASSIGRGQGPQPQHFGDGTRLSIL.

This clone was counted between two and nine times. The chain recombines TRBV5-4 with TRBJ2-7; 10 bases are a match to TRBD2. The V gene's germline CDR1 is SGHNT and CDR2 YYREEE (reference sequence). Losses at the gene ends were 3 bases for V and 2 bases for J; bases not matched to a gene: 8. The CDR3 covers 16 residues. The DNA for the CDR3 is TGTGCCAGCAGCTATATCGGACTAGCGGAAACCTACGAGCAGTACTTC. Amino acid sequence: CASSYIGLAETYEQYF.

The chain joins TRBV7-8 to TRBJ1-2, with 9 positions matching TRBD1. This CDR3 is 17 amino acids long. V was clipped by 4 bases and J by 5 bases; unmatched bases: 14. Per germline, CDR1 SGHVS and CDR2 FQNEAQ. CDR3 in DNA: TGTGCCAGCAGCTCGGTGAACAGGGGGCGTAAAGGGTATGGCTACACCTTC. Residues: CASSSVNRGRKGYGYTF.

The rearrangement joins TRBV4-1 to TRBJ1-5; perhaps TRBD1 as D (6 bases). In germline, CDR1 is MGHRA, CDR2 YSYEKL. The CDR3 is 13 amino acids. V lost 4 bases to trimming and J lost 6 bases, with 10 bases between them. The CDR3 DNA is TGCGCCAGCAGCCGCAACAGGGTTCAGCCCCAGCATTTT. It encodes CASSRNRVQPQHF.

This clone has just a few counts. This chain uses TRBV19 with TRBJ2-5; perhaps TRBD1 as D (6 bases). The germline V and J ends were trimmed by 5 bases and 2 bases, with 18 bases remaining between them. This CDR3 is built from 16 residues. The V gene's germline CDR1 is LNHDA and CDR2 SQIVND (reference sequence). CDR3 in DNA: TGTGCCAGTAGTTCAAGGGGGAGATGGAGTCAAGAGACCCAGTACTTC. This sequence encodes CASSSRGRWSQETQYF.

The chain carries TRBV9 and TRBJ2-2, with no clear D. Germline CDR1 and CDR2: SGDLS and YYNGEE. The germline V and J ends were trimmed by 1 base and 0 bases, with 10 bases remaining between them. CDR3 length: 16 residues. CDR3: CASSVLSQANTGELFF. The CDR3 DNA is TGTGCCAGCAGCGTATTGTCTCAAGCGAACACCGGGGAGCTGTTTTTT.

The chain couples TRBV19 to TRBJ1-1; D perhaps matches TRBD1 (6 bases). Between the trimmed V and J ends, which lost 9 bases and 0 bases, there was a span of 11 bases. There are 13 residues in the CDR3. CDR1 and CDR2 from the germline V gene are LNHDA and SQIVND (reference sequence). In DNA, the CDR3 is TGTGCCAGCGCCAGGGGATTGAACACTGAAGCTTTCTTT. This encodes CASARGLNTEAFF.

This chain joins TRBV28 and TRBJ1-5; 7 bases are shared with TRBD1. Unmatched junction bases numbered 6, after V lost 11 bases and J lost 5 bases. CDR1 is MDHEN and CDR2 is SYDVKM in the germline V gene. This CDR3 has 12 residues. The CDR3 DNA is TGTGCCGTACAGGGGATGTATCAGCCCCAGCATTTT. Protein: CAVQGMYQPQHF.

This clone was counted only a few times. The chain uses TRBV15 and TRBJ1-3, with D tentatively TRBD1 (6 bases). The CDR3 sequence is 18 residues long. Germline V gene sequence: CDR1 LNHNV, CDR2 YYDKDF (reference sequence). Deletions cut 5 bases from V and 1 base from J, with 21 bases between. The CDR3: CATSAPLLRDISGNTIYF. CDR3 DNA: TGTGCCACCAGCGCACCTCTTCTCCGGGACATTTCTGGAAACACCATATATTTT.

The gene calls are TRBV15 and TRBJ2-1, with 9 bases that match TRBD2. The J segment lost 3 bases and the V segment lost 5 bases, leaving 11 bases of the junction unmatched. The CDR3 sequence is 17 residues long. Germline V gene data show CDR1 as LNHNV and CDR2 as YYDKDF (reference sequence). CDR3 loop: CATSRPGAGGLYNEQFF. CDR3 DNA sequence: TGTGCCACCAGCCGGCCCGGTGCGGGAGGGCTCTACAATGAGCAGTTCTTC.

The chain is built from TRBV2 and TRBJ2-2; D not certain. The CDR3 is made up of 12 amino acids. Germline V gene sequence: CDR1 SNHLY, CDR2 FYNNEI. Deletions cut 6 bases from V and 3 bases from J, with 5 bases between. CDR3: CASSVHTGELFF. The CDR3 DNA sequence: TGTGCCAGCAGCGTTCACACCGGGGAGCTGTTTTTT.